Presented here are 23 T cell receptor beta chains from one specimen sequenced in a study of ipilimumab plus nivolumab after autologous stem cell transplantation. The protocol was immunoSEQ multiplex PCR, while the TCRdb copy is restricted to in-frame clones and leaves out a portion. The table records 8,000 to 10,000 clones, around 70% of them present only once. Specimen: PBMCs, collected in a trial of ipilimumab plus nivolumab as post-transplant consolidation. The receptors originated from a female donor with multiple myeloma.

As for this clone: One end of the junction does not line up with germline, which may come from a read error. V and J are TRBV19 and TRBJ1-5; a weak D match, TRBD1 (6 bases). Germline lookup yields CDR1 LNHDA and CDR2 SQIVND (reference sequence). The CDR3 consists of 13 residues. The CDR3 loop is CASSIWRKDSLYF. The CDR3 region has the DNA TGTGCCAGTAGTATATGGAGGAAGGACAGTTTGTATTTT. Full variable domain (outside the CDR3, taken from reference TRBV19 and TRBJ1-5): DGGITQSPKYLFRKEGQNVTLSCEQNLNHDAMYWYRQDPGQGLRLIYYSQIVNDFQKGDIAEGYSVSREKKESFPLTVTSAQKNPTAFYLCASSIWRKDSLYFGDGTRLSIL.

This clone is labeled as medium-sized. This chain links TRBV29-1 with TRBJ1-2; 8 bases are shared with TRBD1. This CDR3 comprises 12 residues. After removal of 6 bases from V and 5 bases from J, the junction contained 5 bases not matched to a gene. Germline CDR1 SQVTM, CDR2 ANQGSEA. The CDR3 is CSVSGTGYGYTF. The CDR3 bases are TGCAGCGTCTCCGGGACAGGTTATGGCTACACCTTC.

The CDR3 loop is CASSAAFGDYEQYF. The CDR3 nucleotides read TGTGCCAGCAGTGCGGCCTTTGGGGACTACGAGCAGTACTTC. The chain couples TRBV27 to TRBJ2-5; D ambiguous. The J call is doubtful: the DNA matches TRBJ2-7 better. Germline V CDR1 and CDR2: MNHEY, SMNVEV (reference sequence). CDR3 length: 14 residues.

The chain carries TRBV10-3 and TRBJ1-2; 9 bases fit TRBD1. From germline, CDR1 is ENHRY and CDR2 SYGVKD. The V and J ends lost 10 bases and 5 bases, in that order; junction bases with no gene match: 14. There are 15 residues in the CDR3. The CDR3 DNA follows: TGTGCCACCAGCACTCCGGGACAGGGTATATATGGCTACACCTTC. It translates to CATSTPGQGIYGYTF.

In this sample, this clone turned up once. This sequence joins TRBV18 and TRBJ2-5; 8 bases are shared with TRBD1. With 3 bases clipped from V and 3 bases from J, the junction kept 6 bases outside the gene matches. CDR1 is KGHSH, CDR2 LQKENI, per germline. This CDR3 contains 15 residues. CDR3 DNA sequence: TGTGCCAGCTCACCGGCGACAGGGGCCGAAGAGACCCAGTACTTC. Encoded protein: CASSPATGAEETQYF.

Regarding this clone: This CDR3 is also generated by other DNA sequences in the sample. The chain is built from TRBV19 and TRBJ1-5; 12 positions match TRBD1. V trimming: 5 bases; J trimming: 0 bases; junction bases outside the gene matches: 11. The CDR3 has 19 residues. Germline V gene lookup returns CDR1 LNHDA and CDR2 SQIVND (reference sequence). CDR3 in amino acids: CASSVTGTGGLGSNQPQHF. Here the CDR3 DNA reads TGTGCCAGTAGTGTAACCGGGACAGGGGGCTTAGGTAGCAATCAGCCCCAGCATTTT.

The rearrangement uses TRBV2 and TRBJ2-7; D not resolved. The germline V gene encodes CDR1 SNHLY and CDR2 FYNNEI. With 7 bases removed from V and 3 bases from J, the gap between germline ends came to 10 bases. The CDR3 is 12 residues long. The CDR3 is CASTLGNYEQYF. In DNA form, the CDR3 reads TGTGCCAGCACCCTTGGGAACTACGAGCAGTACTTC.

This chain uses TRBV7-9 with TRBJ2-1, with 10 bases that match TRBD2. With V trimmed by 5 bases and J by 7 bases, 8 bases remained unmatched. CDR1 is SEHNR and CDR2 is FQNEAQ in the germline V gene (reference sequence). There are 15 residues in the CDR3. The CDR3 reads CASSPGLAERNEQFF. CDR3 coding DNA: TGTGCCAGCAGCCCCGGACTAGCGGAGAGGAATGAGCAGTTCTTC.

This clone was counted once. This sequence joins TRBV11-2 and TRBJ1-5; TRBD1 is a possible D gene (5 bases). V was pared by 4 bases and J by 3 bases, with 10 bases between. The CDR3 contains 14 residues. Germline V lookup: CDR1 SGHAT, CDR2 FQNNGV. CDR3 in amino acids: CASSSGLNNQPQHF. In DNA, the CDR3 is TGTGCCAGCAGCTCGGGACTGAACAATCAGCCCCAGCATTTT.

Only a few counts were recorded for this clone. The rearrangement uses TRBV7-2 and TRBJ2-7, with no clear D. Per germline, CDR1 SGHTA and CDR2 FQGNSA. The CDR3 is 13 amino acids. V lost 3 bases and J 5 bases, leaving 11 bases between the germline ends. The CDR3 sequence: CASSLASENEQYF. The CDR3 bases are TGTGCCAGCAGCTTGGCCTCGGAAAACGAGCAGTACTTC.

This chain uses TRBV27 with TRBJ2-1; D possibly matches TRBD1 or TRBD2 (6 bases each). The CDR3 is made up of 15 amino acids. V dropped 11 bases and J dropped 10 bases, with 27 bases sitting between them. The V gene's germline CDR1 is MNHEY and CDR2 SMNVEV (reference sequence). CDR3 protein: CACCLGGGSGREQFF. The CDR3 region has the DNA TGTGCCTGCTGCCTGGGGGGCGGGTCGGGGCGGGAGCAGTTCTTC.

This chain connects TRBV19 to TRBJ2-7; TRBD1 is a possible D gene (6 bases). This CDR3 has 14 residues. V was pared by 5 bases and J by 0 bases, with 11 bases between. The germline V gene encodes CDR1 LNHDA and CDR2 SQIVND (reference sequence). CDR3 region: CASSGRTASYEQYF. The DNA of the CDR3 is TGTGCCAGTAGTGGACGGACAGCCTCCTACGAGCAGTACTTC.

This chain links TRBV6-5 with TRBJ2-5; D unclear. The end of the DNA is better explained by TRBJ2-7, so the J call may be wrong. The CDR3 spans 13 residues. Germline V gene data show CDR1 as MNHEY and CDR2 as SVGAGI. CDR3 coding DNA: TGTGCCAGCAGTTACGGTCTAGGGCGCGAGCAGTACTTC. Residues: CASSYGLGREQYF.

This clone has just a few counts. This chain uses TRBV28 with TRBJ1-5; tentatively, D is TRBD1 (5 bases). Trimming shortened V by 5 bases and J by 5 bases, and 13 bases separated the two germline ends. Germline-derived CDR1 and CDR2 are MDHEN and SYDVKM. The CDR3 runs to 14 residues. Here the CDR3 reads CASSKRGTYQPQHF. CDR3 coding DNA: TGTGCCAGCAGTAAACGGGGCACCTATCAGCCCCAGCATTTT.

The chain joins TRBV16 to TRBJ2-7; 8 bases fit TRBD1. CDR3 length equals 15 residues. CDR1 and CDR2 from the germline V gene are KGHSY and FQNENV. V was pared by 0 bases and J by 3 bases, with 4 bases of the junction left unmatched. CDR3 coding DNA: TGTGCCAGCAGCCAATCAAGACAGGGGAGCTACGAGCAGTACTTC. Its protein product is CASSQSRQGSYEQYF.

The DNA of the CDR3 is TGTGCCAGTAGCCGAATCGCGGGAGGTTTAAACACCGGGGAGCTGTTTTTT. This encodes CASSRIAGGLNTGELFF. The chain couples TRBV19 to TRBJ2-2; 8 bases are a match to TRBD2. The CDR3 has 17 residues. V gave up 6 bases and J gave up 2 bases; unmatched junction bases: 11. Germline CDR1 is LNHDA and CDR2 is SQIVND (reference sequence). Variable domain in full (rest from reference TRBV19 and TRBJ2-2): DGGITQSPKYLFRKEGQNVTLSCEQNLNHDAMYWYRQDPGQGLRLIYYSQIVNDFQKGDIAEGYSVSREKKESFPLTVTSAQKNPTAFYLCASSRIAGGLNTGELFFGEGSRLTVL.

This clone was recorded a few times. The gene calls are TRBV27 and TRBJ1-2; perhaps TRBD1 as D (5 bases). Germline-derived CDR1 and CDR2 are MNHEY and SMNVEV (reference sequence). V was cut by 2 bases and J by 7 bases, with 11 bases left in between. This CDR3 has 13 amino acids. CDR3 bases: TGTGCCAGCAGTTTAGCAGGGTCTCTTGGCTACACCTTC. Amino acid sequence: CASSLAGSLGYTF.

This clone occurred a few times. The chain employs TRBV5-6 and TRBJ2-3; the D gene is possibly TRBD2 (6 bases). CDR1 and CDR2 (germline): SGHDT, YYEEEE. The V and J ends lost 4 bases and 3 bases respectively, with 18 bases between them. The CDR3 loop spans 16 amino acids. CDR3 loop: CASSRYTGVGTDTQYF. For the CDR3, the DNA is TGTGCCAGCAGCCGCTATACGGGGGTTGGGACAGATACGCAGTATTTT. Full variable domain (outside the CDR3, taken from reference TRBV5-6 and TRBJ2-3): DAGVTQSPTHLIKTRGQQVTLRCSPKSGHDTVSWYQQALGQGPQFIFQYYEEEERQRGNFPDRFSGHQFPNYSSELNVNALLLGDSALYLCASSRYTGVGTDTQYFGPGTRLTVL.

This chain connects TRBV29-1 to TRBJ2-1; D not resolved. With 4 bases removed from V and 2 bases from J, the gap between germline ends came to 9 bases. The CDR3 is 13 amino acids. Germline V gives CDR1 SQVTM, CDR2 ANQGSEA. The CDR3 DNA sequence: TGCAGCGTTGTGAGGAGTCCCTACAATGAGCAGTTCTTC. Translation: CSVVRSPYNEQFF.

This clone has just a few counts. The chain couples TRBV7-8 to TRBJ2-3, with TRBD2 matching over 7 bases. V lost 0 bases, J lost 4 bases, and 4 bases stayed unmatched. This CDR3 comprises 15 residues. Germline V gene data show CDR1 as SGHVS and CDR2 as FQNEAQ. CDR3 loop: CASSLAGGPSDTQYF. For the CDR3, the DNA is TGTGCCAGCAGCTTAGCGGGAGGGCCCTCAGATACGCAGTATTTT.

Regarding this clone: Mismatch with germline at one junction end may stem from a read error. The chain combines TRBV30 with TRBJ2-7; D uncertain. This CDR3 comprises 11 residues. Per the germline V gene, CDR1 is GTSNPN and CDR2 is SVGIG (reference sequence). CDR3 nucleotides: TGTGCCTGGAGTTATAGCTACGAGCAGCACTTC. It specifies CAWSYSYEQHF.

This chain links TRBV2 with TRBJ2-7, with 8 bases fitting TRBD2. Looked up from germline, CDR1 is SNHLY and CDR2 is FYNNEI. The J segment lost 6 bases and the V segment lost 3 bases, leaving 4 bases of the junction unmatched. There are 13 residues in the CDR3. The CDR3 spells CASSERRGGEQYF. In nucleotides, the CDR3 is TGTGCCAGCAGTGAGCGTCGGGGGGGCGAGCAGTACTTC.

V gene TRBV4-1 combines with J gene TRBJ2-3; D is uncertain. Germline CDR1 MGHRA, CDR2 YSYEKL. V shed 4 bases and J shed 1 base, with 18 bases lying between them. The CDR3 runs to 17 residues. The CDR3 spells CASSPRSATTGTDTQYF. The CDR3 DNA is TGCGCCAGCAGCCCCCGTTCCGCGACAACGGGCACAGATACGCAGTATTTT.